This is a list of T cell receptor beta chains from one sample in a study of T cell changes during pregnancy in multiple sclerosis. The repertoire was sequenced with immunoSEQ multiplex PCR; TCRdb's copy has only in-frame clones and lacks some. The sample yields tens of thousands of clones, about 90% seen once. The sequencing used CD4+ T cells from peripheral blood mononuclear cells, collected after pregnancy. The receptors originated from a female donor in good health, enrolled as a control in a pregnancy study. CDR3s include the opening cysteine and the closing phenylalanine or tryptophan. Fields, in order: clone size, V gene, D gene, J gene, CDR3 DNA, CDR3 protein. The D gene is left open where the match is weak. Not every row has a clone size; where given, it reads once, few, many or a size class.

NA	TRBV11-3	NA	TRBJ2-7	TGTGCCAGCAGCCAAACAGGATCTACCTACGAGCAGTACTTC	CASSQTGSTYEQYF
NA	TRBV18	NA	TRBJ1-1	TGTGCCAGCTCACCACCGTCAGGGCGTAGCACTGAAGCTTTCTTT	CASSPPSGRSTEAFF
NA	TRBV10-3	NA	TRBJ1-3	TGTGCCATCAGTGAGACACCTGGAAACACCATATATTTT	CAISETPGNTIYF
NA	TRBV5-1	TRBD1	TRBJ2-1	TGCGCCAGCTCCGGGACAGGGGATTACAATGAGCAGTTCTTC	CASSGTGDYNEQFF
NA	TRBV30	NA	TRBJ1-1	TGTGCCTGGGGAGGGCAGGTGAACACTGAAGCTTTCTTT	CAWGGQVNTEAFF
NA	TRBV19	NA	TRBJ1-5	TGTGCCAGTAGTATAGGAGTCAATCAGCCCCAGCATTTT	CASSIGVNQPQHF
NA	TRBV7-2	TRBD2	TRBJ2-5	TGTGCCAGCAGCTTACCCCTAGCGGTGGAGACCCAGTACTTC	CASSLPLAVETQYF
NA	TRBV7-6	NA	TRBJ1-6	TGTGCCAGCAGCTTGAGCCGGGGGGCCGGTTCACCCCTCCACTTT	CASSLSRGAGSPLHF
NA	TRBV18	TRBD1	TRBJ1-1	TGTGCCAGCTCACCACACAGGGGCCAGAACACTGAAGCTTTCTTT	CASSPHRGQNTEAFF
NA	TRBV5-1	TRBD1	TRBJ1-4	TGCGCCAGCAGCTCGACAGGGAGAAGGACTAATGAAAAACTGTTTTTT	CASSSTGRRTNEKLFF
NA	TRBV19	NA	TRBJ1-6	TGTGCCAGTAGTATCGCGACAGGTAGCTCCTATAATTCACCCCTCCACTTT	CASSIATGSSYNSPLHF
NA	TRBV28	TRBD1	TRBJ2-1	TGTGCCAGCAGGCCTCAGGGGGCCTTCTCCAATGAGCAGTTCTTC	CASRPQGAFSNEQFF
NA	TRBV12-5	TRBD2	TRBJ2-3	TGTGCTAGTGGTCCGTCCCCCCTAGCGGGGGCAGGGGATACGCAGTATTTT	CASGPSPLAGAGDTQYF
once	TRBV28	TRBD1	TRBJ1-4	TGTGCCAGCAGCGAGGGAAGGACAGGGAGAGAAAAACTGTTTTTT	CASSEGRTGREKLFF
NA	TRBV7-8	NA	TRBJ1-5	TGTGCCAGCAGCTTAGAACAGGGATGGCCCCAGCATTTT	CASSLEQGWPQHF
NA	TRBV9	TRBD2	TRBJ2-2	TGTGCCAGCAGCCCCGGGGGGGGGCGAAGAACCGGGGAGCTGTTTTTT	CASSPGGGRRTGELFF
once	TRBV10-3	NA	TRBJ1-5	TGTGCCATCAGTGAGTCGGGGGCCCAGCCCCAGCATTTT	CAISESGAQPQHF
few	TRBV5-6	NA	TRBJ1-2	TGTGCCAGCAGCTCTAGGGGGAAGACAGACCGCTACACCTTC	CASSSRGKTDRYTF
NA	TRBV20-1	NA	TRBJ2-1	TGCAGTGCTCCCAGCGCAAATGAGCAGTTCTTC	CSAPSANEQFF
NA	TRBV7-2	NA	TRBJ2-2	TGTGCCAGCAGCTTAGTCGCTAATTGGAACACCGGGGAGCTGTTTTTT	CASSLVANWNTGELFF
NA	TRBV6-5	TRBD1	TRBJ1-3	TGTGCCAGCAGTCCGACAGGGTCTGCGTACACCATATATTTT	CASSPTGSAYTIYF
NA	TRBV28	TRBD2	TRBJ2-1	TGTGCCAGCAGTGTGACTAGCGGGGGGATCAATGAGCAGTTCTTC	CASSVTSGGINEQFF
NA	TRBV19	TRBD1	TRBJ1-6	TGTGCCAGTAGTCTTCCGGGACAGGGCACTTCACCCCTCCACTTT	CASSLPGQGTSPLHF